A single sample is the source of the 6 T cell receptor beta chains below, sequenced in a study of cytomegalovirus exposure and HLA in healthy donors. A multiplex PCR was run with 60 Vbeta primers and 13 Jbeta primers. Libraries were prepared by immunoSEQ multiplex PCR; TCRdb keeps only in-frame clonotypes and omits some of them. The listing records around 200,000 clones. The sample comprised PBMCs. The receptors were sampled from a woman aged 25-40 years in good health and CMV-seropositive.

This chain joins TRBV4-2 and TRBJ2-1, with 8 bases fitting TRBD1. V lost 4 bases and J lost 9; bases outside the gene matches: 11. The CDR3 length is 15 residues. Germline V gives CDR1 LGHNA, CDR2 YNFKEQ. The CDR3 DNA sequence: TGTGCCAGCAGCCGGAGACAGGGGACTGACGCTGAGCAGTTCTTC. Translating it yields CASSRRQGTDAEQFF.

The V and J genes are TRBV4-1 and TRBJ2-5; D may be TRBD1 (8 bases). The DNA end is more similar to TRBJ2-7, so the J call may be wrong. This CDR3 spans 15 amino acids. Germline V lookup: CDR1 MGHRA, CDR2 YSYEKL. In DNA, the CDR3 is TGCGCCAGCAGCCAGGACAGGGAGGGGCCCTACGAGCAGTACTTC. Translating gives CASSQDREGPYEQYF.

The chain joins TRBV2 to TRBJ2-5; TRBD1 aligns across 9 bases. The trim removed 4 bases at V and 7 bases at J, leaving 10 bases unmatched. Germline V gene lookup returns CDR1 SNHLY and CDR2 FYNNEI. The CDR3 consists of 15 residues. CDR3 DNA sequence: TGTGCCAGCAGTGGTATGGACAGGGGTAGCGGGACCCAGTACTTC. Residues: CASSGMDRGSGTQYF.

The chain is built from TRBV2 and TRBJ2-4; 9 positions match TRBD1. The length of the CDR3 is 14 residues. Germline CDR1 and CDR2: SNHLY and FYNNEI. The ends lost 5 bases at V and 8 bases at J; junction bases unmatched: 7. The DNA of the CDR3 is TGTGCCAGCAGTCGGACAGGGGCTGAGGACATTCAGTACTTC. Translated: CASSRTGAEDIQYF.

The V and J genes are TRBV4-1 and TRBJ1-4; no firm D call. The CDR3 loop spans 17 amino acids. CDR1 is MGHRA, CDR2 YSYEKL, per germline. The ends were cut back, 7 bases at V and 2 bases at J, with 20 bases in the middle. Written as DNA, the CDR3 is TGCGCCAGCACTTCTTCGCCAGCCGTGAGGACTAATGAAAAACTGTTTTTT. Residues: CASTSSPAVRTNEKLFF.

V gene TRBV10-3 combines with J gene TRBJ2-5; D remains unclear. The V gene's germline CDR1 is ENHRY and CDR2 SYGVKD. V dropped 2 bases and J dropped 5 bases, with 9 bases sitting between them. This CDR3 spans 13 amino acids. The CDR3 nucleotides are TGTGCCATCAGTGAGGCAGGTTGGGAGACCCAGTACTTC. It encodes CAISEAGWETQYF.